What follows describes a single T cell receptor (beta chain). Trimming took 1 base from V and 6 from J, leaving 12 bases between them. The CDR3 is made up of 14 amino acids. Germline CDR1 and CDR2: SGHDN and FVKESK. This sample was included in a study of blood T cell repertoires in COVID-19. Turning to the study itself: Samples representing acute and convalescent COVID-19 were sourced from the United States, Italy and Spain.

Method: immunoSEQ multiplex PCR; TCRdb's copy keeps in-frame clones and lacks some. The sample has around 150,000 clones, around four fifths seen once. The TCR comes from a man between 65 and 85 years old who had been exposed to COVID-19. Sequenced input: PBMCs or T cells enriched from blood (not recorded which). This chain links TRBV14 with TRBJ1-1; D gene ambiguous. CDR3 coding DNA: TGTGCCAGCAGCCAAGTTCTGTGGGAGGCTGAAGCTTTCTTT. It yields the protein CASSQVLWEAEAFF.